Below are 22 T cell receptor beta chains sequenced from a single sample in a study of blood T cell repertoires in COVID-19. TCRdb's copy holds only in-frame clones and misses some; the assay was immunoSEQ multiplex PCR. This sample has about 80,000 clones, with about 78% found just once. Sequencing was done on a sample of peripheral blood. The receptors derive from a human donor in a cohort sampled during active COVID-19.

The V and J genes are TRBV7-2 and TRBJ1-5, with 7 bases that match TRBD1. This CDR3 spans 13 amino acids. With 8 bases clipped from V and 6 bases from J, the junction kept 7 bases outside the gene matches. CDR1 is SGHTA and CDR2 is FQGNSA in the germline V gene. This chain's CDR3 is CASGGTVSQPQHF. CDR3 nucleotide sequence: TGTGCCAGCGGAGGGACAGTAAGTCAGCCCCAGCATTTT.

The V call is TRBV2, the J call TRBJ1-3, with 12 positions matching TRBD1. V shed 6 bases and J 3 bases; nucleotides not matched to a gene: 18. This CDR3 is 20 amino acids long. CDR1 and CDR2 from the germline V gene are SNHLY and FYNNEI. DNA of the CDR3: TGTGCCAGCAGCGGCACTCCACCGGGGACAGGGGGCTATGGTGGAAACACCATATATTTT. Translated: CASSGTPPGTGGYGGNTIYF.

The chain employs TRBV4-1 and TRBJ2-3, with a tentative D call TRBD2 (5 bases). In germline, CDR1 is MGHRA, CDR2 YSYEKL. V was trimmed by 0 bases and J by 0 bases, leaving 16 bases between them. The CDR3 is 18 amino acids. The CDR3 bases are TGCGCCAGCAGCCAAGATCCCCTAGCAGACGCTAGCACAGATACGCAGTATTTT. Encoded protein: CASSQDPLADASTDTQYF.

The chain couples TRBV2 to TRBJ2-3; possibly TRBD2 for D (5 bases). Germline V gives CDR1 SNHLY, CDR2 FYNNEI. This CDR3 comprises 14 residues. V was shortened by 5 bases and J by 2 bases, with 11 bases between the two germline ends. The CDR3: CASSPDSYTDTQYF. DNA for the CDR3: TGTGCCAGCAGTCCGGACTCCTACACAGATACGCAGTATTTT.

In this sample, this clone turned up a few times. This rearrangement joins TRBV19 to TRBJ1-5, with D maybe TRBD1 (6 bases). Trimming stripped 8 bases from V and 5 bases from J, with 16 bases between. CDR3 length equals 14 residues. Germline V gives CDR1 LNHDA, CDR2 SQIVND (reference sequence). The chain's CDR3 is CASQVSGADQPQHF. CDR3 in DNA: TGTGCCAGTCAGGTATCAGGGGCGGATCAGCCCCAGCATTTT.

The V and J genes are TRBV4-1 and TRBJ1-1; D might be TRBD1 (5 bases). The V end lost 5 bases, the J end lost 2 bases, and 9 bases lay between the germline ends. The CDR3 covers 13 residues. The germline CDR1 and CDR2 sequences are MGHRA and YSYEKL. Written as DNA, the CDR3 is TGCGCCAGCAGCGTCGACAGCAACACTGAAGCTTTCTTT. Residues: CASSVDSNTEAFF.

The gene calls are TRBV7-3 and TRBJ1-1; D remains ambiguous. The V end was cut by 7 bases, the J end by 2 bases, with 14 bases between. Germline V gene sequence: CDR1 SGHTA, CDR2 FQGTGA. The CDR3 is 14 residues long. As DNA, the CDR3 is TGTGCCAGCACCCTAAGGGCGGGTAACACTGAAGCTTTCTTT. Amino acids: CASTLRAGNTEAFF.

The gene calls are TRBV5-4 and TRBJ1-2; D uncertain. The CDR3 spans 13 residues. Germline V gene lookup returns CDR1 SGHNT and CDR2 YYREEE (reference sequence). V lost 2 bases, J lost 0 bases, and 5 bases lay in between. The DNA for the CDR3 is TGTGCCAGCAGCTTAGGAGCTAACTATGGCTACACCTTC. Translation: CASSLGANYGYTF. The complete variable domain, with remaining parts taken from reference TRBV5-4 and TRBJ1-2, reads ETGVTQSPTHLIKTRGQQVTLRCSSQSGHNTVSWYQQALGQGPQFIFQYYREEENGRGNFPPRFSGLQFPNYSSELNVNALELDDSALYLCASSLGANYGYTFGSGTRLTVV.

This clone has only a few counts. V and J are TRBV7-9 and TRBJ2-7; D call uncertain. Germline lookup yields CDR1 SEHNR and CDR2 FQNEAQ (reference sequence). This CDR3 region has 16 residues. Between the trimmed V and J ends, which lost 4 bases and 7 bases, there was a span of 23 bases. CDR3 nucleotide sequence: TGTGCCAGCAGCTCTTGGCCTTCGACGAGAACGCGGGAGCAGTACGTC. Its translation is CASSSWPSTRTREQYV.

V gene TRBV4-3 combines with J gene TRBJ2-1; a weak D match, TRBD2 (6 bases). This CDR3 contains 12 residues. Germline values: CDR1 LGHNA, CDR2 YSLEER. Trimming removed 8 bases at V and 6 bases at J, with 11 bases between. As DNA, the CDR3 is TGCGCCAGCGGGGACTGGGGCAATGAGCAGTTCTTC. Translated, it gives CASGDWGNEQFF.

The chain employs TRBV5-1 and TRBJ2-7; 8 bases fit TRBD1. CDR1 is SGHRS, CDR2 YFSETQ, per germline. CDR3 length: 15 amino acids. The junction had 5 bases not matched to a gene; V was cut back by 2 bases and J by 1 base. For the CDR3, the DNA is TGCGCCAGCAGCTTCGACAGGGGAGCATCCTACGAGCAGTACTTC. This translates into CASSFDRGASYEQYF.

The chain employs TRBV3-1 (or the pseudogene TRBV3-2) and TRBJ2-7, with D unclear. The germline CDR1 and CDR2 sequences are LGHDT and YNNKEL (reference sequence). The CDR3 has 15 residues. Trimming stripped 1 base from V and 3 bases from J, with 13 bases between. CDR3: CASSQGVSPIYEQYF. The CDR3 nucleotides are TGTGCCAGCAGCCAAGGAGTATCCCCAATCTACGAGCAGTACTTC.

This clone was counted once. This chain joins TRBV7-6 and TRBJ2-2; no reliable D call. CDR1 SGHVS and CDR2 FNYEAQ come from the germline V gene. Between the trimmed V and J ends, which lost 1 base and 4 bases, there was a span of 7 bases. The CDR3 consists of 14 residues. As DNA, the CDR3 is TGTGCCAGCAGCTTAGAACATGGCACCGGGGAGCTGTTTTTT. This codes for CASSLEHGTGELFF.

This rearrangement joins TRBV24-1 to TRBJ2-3, with D possibly TRBD2 on 6 matching bases. CDR1 is KGHDR and CDR2 is SFDVKD in the germline V gene. Trimming pared 5 bases from V and 5 bases from J, leaving 13 bases between. The CDR3 loop spans 14 amino acids. CDR3 bases: TGTGCCACCAGTGGGGACTGGGATCGAGATACGCAGTATTTT. Translated: CATSGDWDRDTQYF.

This clone was found once. The chain recombines TRBV18 with TRBJ2-2, with 7 nucleotides matching TRBD1. The CDR3 length is 19 residues. The ends lost 3 bases at V and 0 bases at J; junction bases unmatched: 13. Germline CDR1 and CDR2: KGHSH and LQKENI. The CDR3 DNA sequence: TGTGCCAGCTCACCCAACCCCCGACCGGGACAGCCGAACACCGGGGAGCTGTTTTTT. Protein: CASSPNPRPGQPNTGELFF.

The rearrangement uses TRBV10-1 and TRBJ1-4; TRBD1 matches at 11 bases. The length of the CDR3 is 15 residues. Germline assignment: CDR1 WNHNN and CDR2 SYGVQD (reference sequence). Germline trimming cut 5 bases from V and 7 bases from J; bases unmatched to any gene: 6. The CDR3 protein is CASSTRTGGFEKLFF. DNA for the CDR3: TGCGCCAGCAGTACCCGGACAGGGGGCTTTGAAAAACTGTTTTTT.

This chain's CDR3 is CASSLGERNTEAFF. As DNA, the CDR3 is TGTGCCAGCAGCTTGGGAGAGCGGAACACTGAAGCTTTCTTT. J is TRBJ1-1 and V is TRBV5-4; D gene uncertain. The length of the CDR3 is 14 residues. V dropped 0 bases and J dropped 1 base, with 7 bases sitting between them. The germline V gene has CDR1 SGHNT and CDR2 YYREEE (reference sequence).

The chain has TRBV18 and TRBJ2-5, with D perhaps matching TRBD2 (5 bases). With 1 base removed from V and 0 bases from J, the gap between germline ends came to 12 bases. The CDR3 is 16 residues long. Germline V gene sequence: CDR1 KGHSH, CDR2 LQKENI. Here the CDR3 DNA reads TGTGCCAGCTCACCACTCGGACTGTTCAACCAAGAGACCCAGTACTTC. Amino acids: CASSPLGLFNQETQYF.

The genes are TRBV4-3 and TRBJ1-6, with D possibly TRBD1 on 5 matching bases. CDR1 is LGHNA, CDR2 YSLEER, per germline. V shed 0 bases and J shed 7 bases, with 19 bases lying between them. The CDR3 is 18 residues long. The CDR3 loop is CASSQDLETVIPNSPLHF. In DNA form, the CDR3 reads TGCGCCAGCAGCCAAGATCTGGAGACAGTGATACCCAATTCACCCCTCCACTTT.

The chain couples TRBV11-3 to TRBJ2-1, with 13 nucleotides matching TRBD2. Germline trimming cut 3 bases from V and 4 bases from J; bases unmatched to any gene: 12. The CDR3 sequence is 19 residues long. Germline V gene data show CDR1 as SGHNT and CDR2 as YENEEA. The CDR3 reads CASSLYTGTSGIRYNEQFF. CDR3 DNA: TGTGCCAGCAGCTTGTACACCGGGACTAGCGGGATTAGGTACAATGAGCAGTTCTTC.

The chain is built from TRBV7-2 and TRBJ2-2, with TRBD2 matching over 13 bases. This CDR3 contains 19 residues. With V trimmed by 2 bases and J by 1 base, 7 bases remained unmatched. Per germline, CDR1 SGHTA and CDR2 FQGNSA. CDR3 amino acids: CASSLRLAGGPLNTGELFF. CDR3 DNA: TGTGCCAGCAGCTTACGACTAGCGGGGGGCCCTCTGAACACCGGGGAGCTGTTTTTT. Full variable domain (rest looked up from reference TRBV7-2 and TRBJ2-2): GAGVSQSPSNKVTEKGKDVELRCDPISGHTALYWYRQSLGQGLEFLIYFQGNSAPDKSGLPSDRFSAERTGGSVSTLTIQRTQQEDSAVYLCASSLRLAGGPLNTGELFFGEGSRLTVL.

V is TRBV3-1 (or the pseudogene TRBV3-2) and J is TRBJ1-6; 7 nucleotides align to TRBD1. The V and J ends lost 3 bases and 8 bases, in that order; junction bases with no gene match: 10. This CDR3 comprises 16 residues. Germline CDR1 reads LGHDT; CDR2 reads YNNKEL (reference sequence). The chain's CDR3 is CASSHRGGLRDSPLHF. The CDR3 nucleotides read TGTGCCAGCAGCCATAGAGGGGGCTTGCGGGATTCACCCCTCCACTTT.